This T cell receptor beta chain was found in a study of blood T cell repertoires in COVID-19. Overall study context: Acute-phase and convalescent COVID-19 samples originated in the United States, Italy and Spain. The cDNA or gDNA used as material had been derived from T cells, B-cell-depleted T cells, or PBMCs.

Germline V gives CDR1 KGHSH, CDR2 LQKENI. J lost 0 bases, V lost 0 bases, and 7 bases had no gene match. The CDR3 contains 17 residues. Per the original data handling: Reference gene primer amplification yielded estimated nucleated cell counts. TCRdb's table, derived via immunoSEQ multiplex PCR, lists solely in-frame clones and lacks some. V and J calls and clone size are copied from that table; D and trimming were computed from the DNA. In the table there are approximately 150,000 clones, around 81% of which are singletons. The chain joins TRBV18 to TRBJ1-1; 7 nucleotides agree with TRBD1. Sequenced sample: peripheral blood. This receptor was identified in a man between 65 and 79 years old with active or convalescent COVID-19. The CDR3 is CASSPPLKGAMNTEAFF. Written as DNA, the CDR3 is TGTGCCAGCTCACCACCCTTGAAGGGGGCTATGAACACTGAAGCTTTCTTT.